One sample yielded the 24 T cell receptor beta chains listed below, sequenced in a study of blood T cell repertoires in COVID-19. Profiled with immunoSEQ multiplex PCR; TCRdb holds only in-frame clones, not every one. Of 250,000 or so clones listed, 85% to 90% were seen once; the top ten hold 6.2%. Sample: peripheral blood. These receptors were collected from a man between 60 and 70 years old with acute or convalescent COVID-19.

This clone was detected a few times. The CDR3 nucleotides read TGTGCCTCAAGGGGCAGGCGAACCTCCTATGGCTACACCTTC. Translation gives CASRGRRTSYGYTF. The chain joins TRBV7-9 to TRBJ1-2; tentatively, D is TRBD1 (5 bases). The CDR3 contains 14 residues. V was trimmed by 11 bases and J by 4 bases, leaving 20 bases between them. Germline assignment: CDR1 SEHNR and CDR2 FQNEAQ (reference sequence).

This chain connects TRBV30 to TRBJ2-7; D perhaps matches TRBD2 (6 bases). This CDR3 is built from 14 residues. V was cut by 0 bases and J by 3 bases, with 12 bases left in between. Germline V lookup: CDR1 GTSNPN, CDR2 SVGIG (reference sequence). CDR3 in DNA: TGTGCCTGGAGTGTAGGAGGGATAGGCTACGAGCAGTACTTC. It translates to CAWSVGGIGYEQYF.

V is TRBV28 and J is TRBJ1-6; no firm D call. Germline V gene sequence: CDR1 MDHEN, CDR2 SYDVKM. V shed 6 bases and J shed 3 bases, with 9 bases lying between them. This CDR3 has 14 residues. The CDR3 DNA sequence: TGTGCCAGCAGCCCCCGGGGCTATAATTCACCCCTCCACTTT. Its protein product is CASSPRGYNSPLHF.

This chain connects TRBV6-5 to TRBJ1-1; D not certain. V was cut by 6 bases and J by 4 bases, with 15 bases left in between. This CDR3 contains 14 residues. Looked up from germline, CDR1 is MNHEY and CDR2 is SVGAGI. Here the CDR3 DNA reads TGTGCCAGCAGCGATGGAACTGGGAGCACTGAAGCTTTCTTT. This encodes CASSDGTGSTEAFF.

The chain is built from TRBV7-3 and TRBJ2-3, with no clear D. Looked up from germline, CDR1 is SGHTA and CDR2 is FQGTGA. Trimming stripped 6 bases from V and 2 bases from J, with 12 bases between. This CDR3 is built from 14 residues. The CDR3 region is CASSHPPHTDTQYF. The DNA of the CDR3 is TGTGCCAGCAGTCACCCGCCACACACAGATACGCAGTATTTT. The full variable domain, with the rest looked up from reference TRBV7-3 and TRBJ2-3, is GAGVSQTPSNKVTEKGKYVELRCDPISGHTALYWYRQSLGQGPEFLIYFQGTGAADDSGLPNDRFFAVRPEGSVSTLKIQRTERGDSAVYLCASSHPPHTDTQYFGPGTRLTVL.

The chain combines TRBV15 with TRBJ2-3; 10 bases map to TRBD2. V shed 3 bases and J 0 bases; nucleotides not matched to a gene: 0. CDR3 size: 15 residues. The germline V gene has CDR1 LNHNV and CDR2 YYDKDF (reference sequence). The CDR3 spells CATSRTSGSTDTQYF. The CDR3 DNA is TGTGCCACCAGCAGGACTAGCGGGAGCACAGATACGCAGTATTTT.

V usage is TRBV7-3 and J usage is TRBJ2-7; 10 positions match TRBD2. Germline V gene sequence: CDR1 SGHTA, CDR2 FQGTGA. The CDR3 covers 13 residues. V lost 4 bases and J lost 5; bases outside the gene matches: 2. The DNA for the CDR3 is TGTGCCAGCAGCTCTAGCGGGAGCCACGAGCAGTACTTC. This codes for CASSSSGSHEQYF. The variable domain in full, with the rest retrieved from reference TRBV7-3 and TRBJ2-7, is GAGVSQTPSNKVTEKGKYVELRCDPISGHTALYWYRQSLGQGPEFLIYFQGTGAADDSGLPNDRFFAVRPEGSVSTLKIQRTERGDSAVYLCASSSSGSHEQYFGPGTRLTVT.

The gene calls are TRBV7-9 and TRBJ1-1; 10 bases line up with TRBD1. J lost 2 bases, V lost 5 bases, and 8 bases had no gene match. The length of the CDR3 is 16 residues. Germline loops: CDR1 SEHNR, CDR2 FQNEAQ (reference sequence). The CDR3 spells CASSPRTGGLNTEAFF. The DNA for the CDR3 is TGTGCCAGCAGCCCGAGGACAGGGGGATTAAACACTGAAGCTTTCTTT.

The rearrangement uses TRBV3-1 (or the pseudogene TRBV3-2) and TRBJ2-5, with 7 nucleotides matching TRBD1. V dropped 2 bases and J dropped 2; count of bases not matched to a gene: 2. Germline assignment: CDR1 LGHDT and CDR2 YNNKEL (reference sequence). The CDR3 covers 14 residues. The CDR3 region is CASSQTRGQETQYF. CDR3 nucleotides: TGTGCCAGCAGCCAAACCAGGGGGCAAGAGACCCAGTACTTC.

This rearrangement joins TRBV15 to TRBJ1-2; 7 nucleotides match TRBD1. The V segment lost 5 bases and the J segment 2 bases; nucleotides outside the gene matches: 5. Germline V gives CDR1 LNHNV, CDR2 YYDKDF (reference sequence). This CDR3 spans 14 amino acids. Written as DNA, the CDR3 is TGTGCCACCAGCCGCGACAGGGTAAACTATGGCTACACCTTC. Translated, it gives CATSRDRVNYGYTF.

Comments on this clone: A read error is likely, as this CDR3 ends without the conserved phenylalanine or tryptophan. Because the CDR3's place on the DNA is in doubt, the DNA is left out and the CDR3 is given as listed by TCRdb. This chain joins TRBV9 and TRBJ1-2. CDR1 and CDR2 from the germline V gene are SGDLS and YYNGEE. The CDR3 region is 13 residues in length, termini included. The CDR3 is CASSAGRDSIPQL.

The chain has TRBV6-2 or TRBV6-3 and TRBJ1-1, with D possibly being TRBD1 (5 bases). Per the germline V gene, CDR1 is MNHEY and CDR2 is SVGEGT. The germline V and J ends were trimmed by 4 bases and 1 base, with 16 bases remaining between them. The CDR3 has 16 residues. The CDR3 bases are TGTGCCAGCAGTTTCCCCCCCGACAGTGGGAACACTGAAGCTTTCTTT. It translates to CASSFPPDSGNTEAFF.

This chain joins TRBV7-2 and TRBJ2-3; 15 bases are shared with TRBD2. The V and J ends lost 5 bases and 4 bases, in that order; junction bases with no gene match: 7. CDR3 length: 17 residues. Germline lookup yields CDR1 SGHTA and CDR2 FQGNSA. This chain's CDR3 is CASSLGTSGRFADTQYF. The CDR3 coding sequence is TGTGCCAGCAGCCTAGGGACTAGCGGGAGGTTTGCAGATACGCAGTATTTT. The complete variable domain, with remaining parts taken from reference TRBV7-2 and TRBJ2-3, reads GAGVSQSPSNKVTEKGKDVELRCDPISGHTALYWYRQSLGQGLEFLIYFQGNSAPDKSGLPSDRFSAERTGGSVSTLTIQRTQQEDSAVYLCASSLGTSGRFADTQYFGPGTRLTVL.

The chain combines TRBV4-2 with TRBJ2-7; TRBD1 matches 8 bases. The V gene end was trimmed by 4 bases and the J gene end by 0 bases; junction bases not matched to a gene: 5. The length of the CDR3 is 15 residues. CDR1 and CDR2 from the germline V gene are LGHNA and YNFKEQ. CDR3 region: CASSPRTGSSYEQYF. CDR3 nucleotide sequence: TGTGCCAGCAGCCCCCGGACAGGGAGCTCCTACGAGCAGTACTTC.

This chain links TRBV5-1 with TRBJ1-1, with 7 bases aligning to TRBD1. CDR1 is SGHRS and CDR2 is YFSETQ in the germline V gene. The CDR3 has 15 residues. Trimming took 0 bases from V and 0 from J; bases not matched to a gene: 2. The CDR3 DNA is TGCGCCAGCAGCTTGGGCAGGGGGGTGAACACTGAAGCTTTCTTT. The encoded protein is CASSLGRGVNTEAFF.

The J gene is TRBJ2-3, the V gene TRBV12-5; 7 positions agree with TRBD1. After removal of 1 base from V and 2 bases from J, the junction contained 3 bases not matched to a gene. Germline CDR1 is LGHNT and CDR2 is FRNRAP. The CDR3 runs to 15 residues. The CDR3 spells CASGLGTGYTDTQYF. CDR3 coding DNA: TGTGCTAGTGGTTTGGGGACAGGATACACAGATACGCAGTATTTT.

The V call is TRBV7-2, the J call TRBJ2-7; 9 bases line up with TRBD1. Germline CDR1 reads SGHTA; CDR2 reads FQGNSA. J was trimmed by 0 bases and V by 1 base; bases with no gene match: 7. This CDR3 comprises 17 residues. CDR3 region: CASSLEGQGPLSYEQYF. CDR3 in DNA: TGTGCCAGCAGCTTAGAGGGACAGGGCCCCCTCTCCTACGAGCAGTACTTC.

The gene calls are TRBV29-1 and TRBJ2-3; tentative D call: TRBD2 (6 bases). The V gene lost 2 bases and the J gene lost 6 bases, with 12 bases spanning the gap. From germline, CDR1 is SQVTM and CDR2 ANQGSEA. This CDR3 has 13 amino acids. CDR3 in DNA: TGCAGCGTTGAAACTAGCTACCGCGATACGCAGTATTTT. As protein: CSVETSYRDTQYF.

The chain has TRBV28 and TRBJ2-5; 8 bases line up with TRBD2. The trim removed 3 bases at V and 2 bases at J, leaving 11 bases unmatched. Germline lookup yields CDR1 MDHEN and CDR2 SYDVKM. CDR3 length equals 17 residues. The chain's CDR3 is CASSFGGGGRIQETQYF. The CDR3 DNA reads TGTGCCAGCAGTTTCGGTGGTGGCGGGAGGATTCAAGAGACCCAGTACTTC.

This clone was found once. This rearrangement joins TRBV11-1 to TRBJ2-1; weak D call: TRBD2 (6 bases). V lost 6 bases and J 2 bases, leaving 14 bases between the germline ends. The CDR3 has 15 amino acids. Germline V gives CDR1 SGHAT, CDR2 FQDESV (reference sequence). The DNA for the CDR3 is TGTGCCAGCAGTTGGACTAAACTACCCTACAATGAGCAGTTCTTC. This gives the protein CASSWTKLPYNEQFF.

The J gene is TRBJ1-1, the V gene TRBV11-1, with 7 bases fitting TRBD1. This CDR3 has 16 residues. Germline-derived CDR1 and CDR2 are SGHAT and FQDESV (reference sequence). Trimming at V came to 0 bases and at J to 4 bases, leaving 8 bases not matched to a gene. CDR3 bases: TGTGCCAGCAGCTTAGCGGAGGGGGCTCTGAGCACTGAAGCTTTCTTT. Translated, it gives CASSLAEGALSTEAFF.

The V and J genes are TRBV6-5 and TRBJ1-1, with TRBD1 identical over 7 bases. Looked up from germline, CDR1 is MNHEY and CDR2 is SVGAGI. V trimming: 9 bases; J trimming: 3 bases; junction bases outside the gene matches: 10. This CDR3 spans 14 amino acids. The CDR3 DNA sequence: TGTGCCAGTCAAACCCACAGGGGCGACACTGAAGCTTTCTTT. Protein: CASQTHRGDTEAFF.

This chain links TRBV6-2 or TRBV6-3 with TRBJ1-1, with D possibly TRBD1 on 5 matching bases. Germline V gene data show CDR1 as MNHEY and CDR2 as SVGEGT. The CDR3 length is 17 residues. Trimming removed 0 bases at V and 3 bases at J, with 17 bases between. DNA for the CDR3: TGTGCCAGCAGTTACTCGAAGGCAGGGCGGGGGGACACTGAAGCTTTCTTT. Amino acid sequence: CASSYSKAGRGDTEAFF.

The rearrangement links TRBV24-1 to TRBJ2-3; D may be TRBD2 (5 bases). Germline CDR1 reads KGHDR; CDR2 reads SFDVKD. The CDR3 is 16 residues long. V was clipped by 4 bases and J by 2 bases, with 15 bases between them. In DNA, the CDR3 is TGTGCCACCAGTGACCGCGAACCTGGACTCACAGATACGCAGTATTTT. Translated: CATSDREPGLTDTQYF.